Presented here are 29 T cell receptor beta chains from one specimen sequenced in a study of CD8 T cells in ankylosing spondylitis. TCRdb redid the calling of the 5' RACE reads with MiXCR, one entry per CDR3 protein. Among tens of thousands of distinct CDR3 sequences, roughly 17% were seen once, and the ten largest hold around 28%. The source material was blood. These receptors all stem from a male donor with ankylosing spondylitis or in good health (not recorded which).

The CDR3 region has the DNA TGTGCCAGCAGCTTAGGGCAGGGGGCTCCCTACGAGCAGTACGTC. It codes for CASSLGQGAPYEQYV. The chain combines TRBV7-2 with TRBJ2-7, with 8 bases aligning to TRBD1. This CDR3 comprises 15 residues. V trimming: 1 base; J trimming: 2 bases; junction bases outside the gene matches: 4. The germline V gene encodes CDR1 SGHTA and CDR2 FQGNSA.

This chain uses TRBV20-1 with TRBJ2-2, with 7 bases that match TRBD1. This CDR3 is built from 15 residues. V was clipped by 6 bases and J by 0 bases; unmatched bases: 7. Germline V lookup: CDR1 DFQATT, CDR2 SNEGSKA (reference sequence). In nucleotides, the CDR3 is TGCAGTGCCAGGGCAGGGGGAGCGAACACCGGGGAGCTGTTTTTT. Protein sequence: CSARAGGANTGELFF.

This clonotype was picked up many times. The chain is built from TRBV25-1 and TRBJ2-3; D might be TRBD1 (5 bases). The germline V gene encodes CDR1 MGHDK and CDR2 SYGVNS. CDR3 length: 12 amino acids. The V gene lost 3 bases and the J gene lost 7 bases, with 8 bases spanning the gap. The chain's CDR3 is CASSDAGNTQYF. DNA of the CDR3: TGTGCCAGCAGTGATGCAGGGAATACGCAGTATTTT.

CDR3 sequence (DNA): TGTGCCAGCAGCTTAGGGTCACAAAGGGGTGAAAAACTGTTTTTT. It translates to CASSLGSQRGEKLFF. The chain recombines TRBV7-2 with TRBJ1-4, with a tentative D call TRBD1 (5 bases). This CDR3 comprises 15 residues. Germline CDR1 SGHTA, CDR2 FQGNSA. Trimming took off 1 base at V and 7 bases at J, with 13 bases between the two ends.

This clonotype was counted only a few times. The V and J genes are TRBV27 and TRBJ2-1, with D tentatively TRBD1 or TRBD2 (6 bases each). The germline CDR1 and CDR2 sequences are MNHEY and SMNVEV (reference sequence). This CDR3 spans 14 amino acids. V was shortened by 6 bases and J by 5 bases, with 14 bases between the two germline ends. This chain's CDR3 is CASSLRGPHNEQFF. The CDR3 nucleotides are TGTGCCAGCAGCCTCCGGGGGCCCCACAATGAGCAGTTCTTC.

This clonotype was recorded at least ten times. The CDR3 loop reads CASSFLQGSGELFF. CDR3 nucleotide sequence: TGTGCCAGCAGCTTTCTCCAGGGATCCGGGGAGCTGTTTTTT. This chain links TRBV11-2 with TRBJ2-2, with D perhaps matching TRBD1 (5 bases). Trimming cost V 3 bases and J 6 bases, with 11 bases left between them. The CDR3 length is 14 residues. Per the germline V gene, CDR1 is SGHAT and CDR2 is FQNNGV.

The chain uses TRBV6-6 and TRBJ2-7; 9 nucleotides line up with TRBD1. The ends lost 8 bases at V and 2 bases at J; junction bases unmatched: 10. Per germline, CDR1 MNHNY and CDR2 SVGAGI (reference sequence). This CDR3 has 15 amino acids. CDR3 sequence: CASGLFRDRAYEQYF. The CDR3, as DNA: TGTGCCAGCGGCCTCTTCCGGGACAGGGCCTACGAGCAGTACTTC.

This clonotype was seen ten or more times. V gene TRBV5-1 combines with J gene TRBJ2-3; D gene uncertain. The CDR3 extends over 11 amino acids. CDR1 and CDR2 (germline): SGHRS, YFSETQ. The V and J ends lost 0 bases and 5 bases respectively, with 1 base between them. The CDR3 sequence is CASSLGDTQYF. In nucleotides, the CDR3 is TGCGCCAGCAGCTTGGGAGATACGCAGTATTTT.

At least ten counts were recorded for this clonotype. This chain joins TRBV29-1 and TRBJ2-5; no definite D call. V was clipped by 6 bases and J by 1 base, with 9 bases between them. CDR3 length: 12 amino acids. Germline values: CDR1 SQVTM, CDR2 ANQGSEA. CDR3 sequence (DNA): TGCAGCGTGGAAAGACGCCAAGAGACCCAGTACTTC. Protein sequence: CSVERRQETQYF. Full variable domain (rest looked up from reference TRBV29-1 and TRBJ2-5): SAVISQKPSRDICQRGTSLTIQCQVDSQVTMMFWYRQQPGQSLTLIATANQGSEATYESGFVIDKFPISRPNLTFSTLTVSNMSPEDSSIYLCSVERRQETQYFGPGTRLLVL.

The CDR3 loop is CASSESGANTGELFF. The CDR3 DNA follows: TGTGCCAGCAGCGAAAGCGGGGCGAACACCGGGGAGCTGTTTTTT. This chain connects TRBV9 to TRBJ2-2; 7 nucleotides line up with TRBD2. CDR3 length: 15 amino acids. Germline CDR1 reads SGDLS; CDR2 reads YYNGEE. Losses at the gene ends were 3 bases for V and 0 bases for J; bases not matched to a gene: 2.

Many counts were recorded for this clonotype. This chain connects TRBV5-4 to TRBJ2-4; D uncertain. The V and J ends lost 3 bases and 6 bases respectively, with 16 bases between them. The CDR3 is 15 residues long. Germline CDR1 SGHNT, CDR2 YYREEE (reference sequence). CDR3 bases: TGTGCCAGCAGCTCCCCCGGTCGCCTAGGAAACATTCAGTACTTC. This codes for CASSSPGRLGNIQYF.

This clonotype was found a few times. The chain combines TRBV20-1 with TRBJ2-3; perhaps TRBD1 as D (5 bases). Trimming left V 7 bases short and J 1 base short, with 6 bases between. CDR3 length equals 11 residues. Germline lookup yields CDR1 DFQATT and CDR2 SNEGSKA (reference sequence). The CDR3 nucleotides read TGCAGTGTAGGGGGCACAGATACGCAGTATTTT. Translation: CSVGGTDTQYF.

The table lists this clonotype with a few counts. This CDR3 is CASSLGAGVYEQYF. Here the CDR3 DNA reads TGTGCCAGCAGCTTAGGGGCGGGAGTCTACGAGCAGTACTTC. The chain combines TRBV7-6 with TRBJ2-7; TRBD2 matches at 7 bases. Looked up from germline, CDR1 is SGHVS and CDR2 is FNYEAQ. V lost 1 base, J lost 3 bases, and 3 bases stayed unmatched. CDR3 length equals 14 residues.

The chain recombines TRBV20-1 with TRBJ2-5; 8 positions match TRBD1. CDR1 and CDR2 from the germline V gene are DFQATT and SNEGSKA (reference sequence). The CDR3 is made up of 14 amino acids. V was pared by 3 bases and J by 3 bases, with 6 bases of the junction left unmatched. The CDR3 sequence is CSARKDRDKETQYF. The DNA of the CDR3 is TGCAGTGCTAGGAAGGACAGGGATAAAGAGACCCAGTACTTC.

This clonotype occurred many times. The genes are TRBV12-3 or TRBV12-4 and TRBJ2-3; the match to TRBD2 covers 11 bases. V lost 5 bases and J lost 5; bases outside the gene matches: 0. The CDR3 contains 13 residues. CDR3 in DNA: TGTGCCAGCAGTACTAGCGGGGGAGATACGCAGTATTTT. This codes for CASSTSGGDTQYF.

At least ten counts were recorded for this clonotype. V and J are TRBV5-1 and TRBJ2-2, with D perhaps TRBD1 (5 bases). This CDR3 spans 15 amino acids. V lost 4 bases to trimming and J lost 4 bases, with 14 bases between them. Germline-derived CDR1 and CDR2 are SGHRS and YFSETQ. This chain's CDR3 is CASSNTGSGTGELFF. The CDR3 bases are TGCGCCAGCAGCAATACAGGCTCGGGCACCGGGGAGCTGTTTTTT.

The table lists this clonotype with a count of one. The J gene is TRBJ2-7, the V gene TRBV6-2 or TRBV6-3; no clear D. V shed 6 bases and J shed 6 bases, with 15 bases lying between them. The CDR3 runs to 13 residues. In germline, CDR1 is MNHEY, CDR2 SVGEGT. CDR3 sequence: CASSYRGESEQYF. The CDR3 DNA follows: TGTGCCAGCAGCTACCGAGGAGAAAGCGAGCAGTACTTC.

This clonotype turned up a few times. CDR3 DNA: TGCGCCAGCAGCTTGGACGGGGCTAGGAACACTGAAGCTTTCTTT. It yields the protein CASSLDGARNTEAFF. The chain couples TRBV5-1 to TRBJ1-1; D might be TRBD1 (5 bases). The CDR3 sequence is 15 residues long. CDR1 is SGHRS, CDR2 YFSETQ, per germline. The V gene lost 0 bases and the J gene lost 1 base, with 10 bases spanning the gap. Together with reference TRBV5-1 and TRBJ1-1, the CDR3 gives the full variable domain: KAGVTQTPRYLIKTRGQQVTLSCSPISGHRSVSWYQQTPGQGLQFLFEYFSETQRNKGNFPGRFSGRQFSNSRSEMNVSTLELGDSALYLCASSLDGARNTEAFFGQGTRLTVV.

A note on this clonotype: A much larger clone sits a single nucleotide away, making a read error possible. The V gene is TRBV28, the J gene TRBJ2-5; no firm D call. The CDR3 is 11 amino acids. In germline, CDR1 is MDHEN, CDR2 SYDVKM. The V gene lost 6 bases and the J gene lost 1 base, with 3 bases spanning the gap. The CDR3 protein is CASSPQETQYF. CDR3 nucleotide sequence: TGTGCCAGCAGCCCCCAAGAGACCCAGTACTTC.

The V gene is TRBV5-5, the J gene TRBJ2-3; a weak D match, TRBD2 (5 bases). The CDR3 has 14 amino acids. The ends were cut back, 3 bases at V and 0 bases at J, with 8 bases in the middle. Looked up from germline, CDR1 is SGHKS and CDR2 is YYEKEE (reference sequence). The CDR3 loop reads CASSSRTSTDTQYF. In nucleotides, the CDR3 is TGTGCCAGCAGCTCCCGGACTAGCACAGATACGCAGTATTTT. The full variable domain, completed using reference TRBV5-5 and TRBJ2-3, is DAGVTQSPTHLIKTRGQQVTLRCSPISGHKSVSWYQQVLGQGPQFIFQYYEKEERGRGNFPDRFSARQFPNYSSELNVNALLLGDSALYLCASSSRTSTDTQYFGPGTRLTVL.

This sequence joins TRBV9 and TRBJ2-7; 12 bases match TRBD2. The germline gives CDR1 SGDLS, CDR2 YYNGEE. This CDR3 contains 14 residues. The ends lost 2 bases at V and 3 bases at J; junction bases unmatched: 0. In DNA, the CDR3 is TGTGCCAGCAGCGTGGGACTAGCGGGCTACGAGCAGTACTTC. This translates into CASSVGLAGYEQYF.

This clonotype was seen a handful of times. V usage is TRBV7-9 and J usage is TRBJ2-1; 8 bases are a match to TRBD1. Losses at the gene ends were 1 base for V and 4 bases for J; bases not matched to a gene: 6. This CDR3 contains 16 residues. Per the germline V gene, CDR1 is SEHNR and CDR2 is FQNEAQ (reference sequence). The CDR3 is CASSLVGTGGYNEQFF. The CDR3 nucleotides are TGTGCCAGCAGCTTAGTTGGGACAGGCGGGTACAATGAGCAGTTCTTC. Looking up the rest from reference TRBV7-9 and TRBJ2-1 gives the full variable domain: DTGVSQNPRHKITKRGQNVTFRCDPISEHNRLYWYRQTLGQGPEFLTYFQNEAQLEKSRLLSDRFSAERPKGSFSTLEIQRTEQGDSAMYLCASSLVGTGGYNEQFFGPGTRLTVL.

In its sample, this clonotype was seen many times. The rearrangement uses TRBV10-3 and TRBJ2-7, with D hard to call. This CDR3 comprises 12 residues. Trimming left V 3 bases short and J 7 bases short, with 10 bases between. Germline V CDR1 and CDR2: ENHRY, SYGVKD. The CDR3 coding sequence is TGTGCCATCAGTGAAGTGAATGCGGAGCAGTACGTC. Encoded protein: CAISEVNAEQYV.

This clonotype was observed once. The chain joins TRBV7-6 to TRBJ1-4; D might be TRBD1 (5 bases). V was pared by 1 base and J by 12 bases, with 12 bases between. The CDR3 loop spans 13 amino acids. CDR1 and CDR2 (germline): SGHVS, FNYEAQ. The CDR3 here is CASSLVGRGELFF. CDR3 DNA: TGTGCCAGCAGCTTAGTGGGTCGAGGGGAACTGTTTTTT.

The table lists this clonotype with a few counts. This chain connects TRBV20-1 to TRBJ2-7; 8 bases are shared with TRBD1. Per germline, CDR1 DFQATT and CDR2 SNEGSKA (reference sequence). Trimming cost V 6 bases and J 4 bases; bases outside gene matches: 11. CDR3 size: 14 residues. The CDR3 reads CSAQIQGATYEQYF. DNA of the CDR3: TGCAGTGCCCAAATTCAGGGGGCCACGTACGAGCAGTACTTC.

V usage is TRBV4-3 and J usage is TRBJ1-4; the D is unclear. Germline CDR1 LGHNA, CDR2 YSLEER. Trimming left V 3 bases short and J 7 bases short, with 15 bases between. The CDR3 length is 15 residues. The CDR3 here is CASSQTGFGSEKLFF. CDR3 in DNA: TGCGCCAGCAGCCAGACGGGATTCGGCAGTGAAAAACTGTTTTTT.

This clonotype was recorded a few times. The chain combines TRBV12-3 or TRBV12-4 with TRBJ2-2, with TRBD1 matching 7 bases. The CDR3 runs 15 residues. Trimming at V came to 6 bases and at J to 0 bases, leaving 4 bases not matched to a gene. CDR3 DNA: TGTGCCAGCAGCCCGACAGGGACGAACACCGGGGAGCTGTTTTTT. This encodes CASSPTGTNTGELFF.

This clonotype was found a few times. This chain joins TRBV5-5 and TRBJ2-7; D is unclear. Germline V gene lookup returns CDR1 SGHKS and CDR2 YYEKEE (reference sequence). This CDR3 is 14 amino acids long. V was cut by 7 bases and J by 2 bases, with 16 bases left in between. Written as DNA, the CDR3 is TGTGCCAGCCAATGGGCAGAAGGAACCTACGAGCAGTACGTC. Residues: CASQWAEGTYEQYV.

The sample holds many counts of this clonotype. This chain connects TRBV5-1 to TRBJ2-2; D is undetermined. V shed 0 bases and J shed 1 base, with 7 bases lying between them. CDR3 length equals 15 residues. CDR1 SGHRS and CDR2 YFSETQ come from the germline V gene. The CDR3 DNA reads TGCGCCAGCAGCTTGGACGATTGGAACACCGGGGAGCTGTTTTTT. It encodes CASSLDDWNTGELFF.